The present entry profiles one TCR beta chain with its context. Its antigen is currently unknown. Time point specified: week 35, safety follow-up. Each vaccine dose was 300 ug of mutant IDH1 20-mer peptide, with topical imiquimod. Vaccination of patients was performed eight times, in weeks 1, 3, 5, 7, 11, 15, 19 and 23. This specimen comes from a study of a mutant IDH1 vaccine in newly diagnosed glioma. About the study: Treated patients showed a male proportion of approximately 62%, a female proportion of around 38%, and a mean age of about 41 years.

Germline assignment: CDR1 MNHNY and CDR2 SVGAGI (reference sequence). The CDR3 loop spans 12 amino acids. Trimming stripped 6 bases from V and 2 bases from J, with 4 bases between. Assay used: immunoSEQ multiplex PCR; TCRdb lists only in-frame clones, some missing. The sample includes about 32,000 clones, roughly 80% seen only once; the top ten take 6% to 7.5%. The material sequenced was PBMCs, taken from a glioma patient whose treatment included an IDH1 peptide vaccine. The chain recombines TRBV6-6 with TRBJ2-2, with D hard to call. The sequence derives from a woman in her late teens or twenties with glioma. In DNA form, the CDR3 reads TGTGCCAGCAGCCACAACACCGGGGAGCTGTTTTTT. This sequence encodes CASSHNTGELFF.